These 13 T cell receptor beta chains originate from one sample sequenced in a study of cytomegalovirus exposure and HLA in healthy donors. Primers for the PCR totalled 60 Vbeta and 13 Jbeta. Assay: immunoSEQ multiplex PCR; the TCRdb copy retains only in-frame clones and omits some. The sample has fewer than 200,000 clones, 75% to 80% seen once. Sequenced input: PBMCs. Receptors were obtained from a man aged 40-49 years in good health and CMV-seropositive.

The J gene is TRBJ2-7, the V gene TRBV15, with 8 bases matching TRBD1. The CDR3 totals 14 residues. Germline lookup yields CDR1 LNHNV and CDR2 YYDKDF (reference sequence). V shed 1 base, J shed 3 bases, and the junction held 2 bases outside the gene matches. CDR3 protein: CATSRGTGIYEQYF. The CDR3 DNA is TGTGCCACCAGCAGAGGGACAGGGATCTACGAGCAGTACTTC. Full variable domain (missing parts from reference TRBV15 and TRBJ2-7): DAMVIQNPRYQVTQFGKPVTLSCSQTLNHNVMYWYQQKSSQAPKLLFHYYDKDFNNEADTPDNFQSRRPNTSFCFLDIRSPGLGDTAMYLCATSRGTGIYEQYFGPGTRLTVT.

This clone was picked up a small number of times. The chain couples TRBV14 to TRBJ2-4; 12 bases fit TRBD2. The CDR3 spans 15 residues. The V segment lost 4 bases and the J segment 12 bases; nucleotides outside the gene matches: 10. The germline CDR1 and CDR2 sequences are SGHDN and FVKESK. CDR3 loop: CASSPSGRAKGSQYF. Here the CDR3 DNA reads TGTGCCAGCAGCCCTAGCGGGAGGGCGAAGGGCAGTCAGTACTTC.

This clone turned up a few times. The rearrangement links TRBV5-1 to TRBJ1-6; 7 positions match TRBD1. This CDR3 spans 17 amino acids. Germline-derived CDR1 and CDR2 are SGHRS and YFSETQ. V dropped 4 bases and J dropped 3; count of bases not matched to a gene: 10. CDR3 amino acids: CASSGGTARSYNSPLHF. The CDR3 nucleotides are TGCGCCAGCAGCGGCGGGACAGCCCGCAGCTATAATTCACCCCTCCACTTT.

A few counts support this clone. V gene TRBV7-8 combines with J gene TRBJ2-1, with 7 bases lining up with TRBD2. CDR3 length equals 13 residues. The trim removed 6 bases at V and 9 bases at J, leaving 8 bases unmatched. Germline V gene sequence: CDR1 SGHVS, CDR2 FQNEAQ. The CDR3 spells CASSGGGSREQFF. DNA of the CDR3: TGTGCCAGCAGTGGAGGCGGGAGTCGTGAGCAGTTCTTC.

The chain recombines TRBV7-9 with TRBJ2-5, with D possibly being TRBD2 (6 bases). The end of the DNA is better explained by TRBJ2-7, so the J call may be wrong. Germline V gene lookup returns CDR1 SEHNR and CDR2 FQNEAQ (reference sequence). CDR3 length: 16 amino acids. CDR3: CASSLPLSGSSYEQYF. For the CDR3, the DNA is TGTGCCAGCAGCTTACCCCTTAGCGGCAGCTCCTACGAGCAGTACTTC.

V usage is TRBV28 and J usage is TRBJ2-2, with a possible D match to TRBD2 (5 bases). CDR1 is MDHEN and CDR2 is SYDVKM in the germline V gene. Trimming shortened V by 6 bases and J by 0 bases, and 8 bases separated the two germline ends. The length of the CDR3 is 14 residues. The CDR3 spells CASRSGSNTGELFF. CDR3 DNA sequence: TGTGCCAGCAGGAGCGGATCGAACACCGGGGAGCTGTTTTTT.

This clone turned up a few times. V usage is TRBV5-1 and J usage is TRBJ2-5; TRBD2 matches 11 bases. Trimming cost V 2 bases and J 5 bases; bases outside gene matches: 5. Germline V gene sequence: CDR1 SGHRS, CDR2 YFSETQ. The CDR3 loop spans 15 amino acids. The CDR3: CASSLGIAGGETQYF. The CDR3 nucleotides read TGCGCCAGCAGCTTAGGGATAGCGGGAGGGGAGACCCAGTACTTC.

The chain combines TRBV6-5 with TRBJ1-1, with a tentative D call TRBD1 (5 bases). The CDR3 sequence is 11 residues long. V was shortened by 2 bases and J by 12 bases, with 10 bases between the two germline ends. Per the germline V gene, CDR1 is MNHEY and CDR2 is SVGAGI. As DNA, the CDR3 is TGTGCCAGCAGTTACAACAGGATAACTTTCTTT. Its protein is CASSYNRITFF.

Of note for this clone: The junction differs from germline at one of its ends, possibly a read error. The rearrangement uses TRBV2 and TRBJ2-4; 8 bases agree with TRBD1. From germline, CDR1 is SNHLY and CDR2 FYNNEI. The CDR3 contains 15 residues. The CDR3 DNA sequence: TGTGCCAGCAGTCCCAGGGGGCCGGGCAAAAACAGTCAGTACTTC. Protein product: CASSPRGPGKNSQYF.

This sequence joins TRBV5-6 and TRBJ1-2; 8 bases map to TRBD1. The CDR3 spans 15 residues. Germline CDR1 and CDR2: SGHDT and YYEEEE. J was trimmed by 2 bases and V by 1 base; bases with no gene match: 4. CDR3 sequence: CASSLWDRRNYGYTF. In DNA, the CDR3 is TGTGCCAGCAGCTTGTGGGACAGGCGAAACTATGGCTACACCTTC.

CDR3 region: CASIPGQYSNQPQHF. Written as DNA, the CDR3 is TGTGCCAGCATCCCCGGACAGTATAGCAATCAGCCCCAGCATTTT. V usage is TRBV28 and J usage is TRBJ1-5, with D maybe TRBD1 (6 bases). The CDR3 contains 15 residues. The germline V gene encodes CDR1 MDHEN and CDR2 SYDVKM. Trimming shortened V by 7 bases and J by 0 bases, and 13 bases separated the two germline ends.

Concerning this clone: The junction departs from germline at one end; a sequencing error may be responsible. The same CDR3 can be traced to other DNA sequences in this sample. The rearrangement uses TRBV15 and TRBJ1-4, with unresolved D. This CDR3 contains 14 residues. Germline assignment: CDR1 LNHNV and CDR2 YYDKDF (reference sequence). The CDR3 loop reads CATSSYATNEKLFF. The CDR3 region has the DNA TGCGCCACCAGCAGTTATGCAACTAATGAAAAACTGTTTTTT.

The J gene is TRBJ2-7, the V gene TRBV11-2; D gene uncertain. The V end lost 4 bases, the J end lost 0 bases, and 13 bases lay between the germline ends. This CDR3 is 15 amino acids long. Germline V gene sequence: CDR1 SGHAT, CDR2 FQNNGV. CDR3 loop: CASSSDSWSSYEQYF. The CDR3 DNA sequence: TGTGCCAGCAGCTCAGACTCGTGGAGCTCCTACGAGCAGTACTTC.